These T cell receptor beta chains were read from a single sample in a study of cytomegalovirus exposure and HLA in healthy donors. Clones were sequenced by immunoSEQ multiplex PCR, and TCRdb holds only the in-frame ones, with some missing. This table has about 140,000 clones, around 78% appearing once. Specimen: PBMCs. Receptors were obtained from a male donor in good health and CMV-seronegative. Both conserved end residues are trimmed from each CDR3. The order of the fields is V gene, J gene, CDR3 length, CDR3 protein.

>TRBV11-3|TRBJ2-7|11
ASSLGAGYEQY
>TRBV30|TRBJ1-5|11
AWTSGMSQPQH
>TRBV7-3|TRBJ2-3|13
ASSPTSGATDTQY
>TRBV6-5|NA|13
ASSRLAGKPYEQY
>TRBV6-1|TRBJ1-2|10
ASRPLNYGYT
>TRBV6-5|TRBJ1-1|13
ASRNRGPSNTEAF
>TRBV18|TRBJ1-3|14
ASSPPSQGSGNTIY
>TRBV2|TRBJ2-7|12
ASNYGQDVYEQY
>TRBV4-1|TRBJ2-5|12
ASSRGQGQETQY
>TRBV6-5|TRBJ2-7|11
ASRDRMSYEQY
>TRBV13|TRBJ1-2|16
ASSLGPRRGSRNYGYT
>TRBV4-3|TRBJ2-1|14
ASSQEGGGYYNEQF
>TRBV5-1|TRBJ1-1|10
ASRYEGCEAF
>TRBV10-2|TRBJ1-4|13
ASKGGPATNEKLF
>TRBV9|TRBJ2-1|14
ASSVVAGGPRNEQF
>TRBV11-3|TRBJ2-3|12
ATSRGGPTDTQY
>TRBV10-3|TRBJ2-7|10
AISEISFEQY
>TRBV25-1|TRBJ1-4|13
ASSSDPGHYEKLF
>TRBV4-1|TRBJ1-2|14
ASSHPSNRGFYGYT
>TRBV6-5|TRBJ2-7|12
ASGRTGSSYEQY
>TRBV5-4|TRBJ1-2|14
ASSLVGRGDMAGYT
>TRBV27|TRBJ2-1|14
ASSPGIFSSYNEQF
>TRBV4-3|TRBJ1-2|12
ASSQGQGSYGYT
>TRBV25-1|TRBJ1-2|13
ASSESGWRNYGYT
>TRBV7-3|TRBJ2-6|15
ASSSWTGEFRANVLT
>TRBV30|TRBJ1-1|9
AWRTGRRAF
>TRBV30|TRBJ1-2|15
AWTQALLQGGPYGYP
>TRBV5-4|TRBJ2-5|11
ASSLKVGGAQY
>TRBV15|TRBJ2-3|14
ATSRDFGLAGYLQY
>TRBV7-8|TRBJ2-2|15
ASREIGLATSTGELF
>TRBV27|TRBJ1-3|15
ASGPYRDRLTGNTIY
>TRBV5-4|TRBJ2-7|14
ASSLGSGQGTYEQY
>TRBV5-1|TRBJ2-2|12
ASSLDMNTGELF
>TRBV9|TRBJ1-1|13
ASSVGMVEGTEAF
>TRBV7-6|TRBJ1-1|12
ASSARDRGTEAF
>TRBV6-1|TRBJ1-1|13
ASSEWTGRNTEAF
>TRBV30|TRBJ2-1|15
AWSHPWRAGLNNEQF
>TRBV5-1|TRBJ1-2|13
ASSLRDRGPYGYT